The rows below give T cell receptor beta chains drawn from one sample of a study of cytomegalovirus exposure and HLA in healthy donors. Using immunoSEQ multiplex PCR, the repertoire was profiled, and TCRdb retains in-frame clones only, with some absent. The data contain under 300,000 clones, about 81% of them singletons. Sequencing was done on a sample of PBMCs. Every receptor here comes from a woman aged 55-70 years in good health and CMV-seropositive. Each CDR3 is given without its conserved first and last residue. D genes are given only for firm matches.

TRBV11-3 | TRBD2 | ASSSGTRSEQY
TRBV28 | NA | ASSLGGGASF
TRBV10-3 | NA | AISALGAFEQY
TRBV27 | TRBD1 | ASTPDRANTEAF
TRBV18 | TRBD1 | ASSPFRGRSTEAF
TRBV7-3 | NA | ASSPGRVYGYT
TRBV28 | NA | ASSSKGGAEAF
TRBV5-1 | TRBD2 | ASSLAGVSGSGNNEQF
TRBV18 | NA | ASSSRRTDTQY
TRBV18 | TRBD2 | ASSGGPAGGLAPSDTQY
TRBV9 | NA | ASSPRTSTDTQY
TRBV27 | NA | ASSREEGRDEQY